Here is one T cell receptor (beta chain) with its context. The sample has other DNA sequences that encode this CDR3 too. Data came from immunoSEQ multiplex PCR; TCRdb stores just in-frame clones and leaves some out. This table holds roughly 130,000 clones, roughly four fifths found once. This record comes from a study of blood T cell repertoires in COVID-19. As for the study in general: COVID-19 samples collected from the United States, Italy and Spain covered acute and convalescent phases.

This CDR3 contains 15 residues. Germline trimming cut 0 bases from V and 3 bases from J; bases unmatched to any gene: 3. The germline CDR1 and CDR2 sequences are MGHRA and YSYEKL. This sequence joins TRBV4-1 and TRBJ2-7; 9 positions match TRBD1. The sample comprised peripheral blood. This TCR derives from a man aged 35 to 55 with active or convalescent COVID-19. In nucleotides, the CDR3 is TGCGCCAGCAGCCAAGAACCGGGACAGGGCTACGAGCAGTACTTC. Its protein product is CASSQEPGQGYEQYF.